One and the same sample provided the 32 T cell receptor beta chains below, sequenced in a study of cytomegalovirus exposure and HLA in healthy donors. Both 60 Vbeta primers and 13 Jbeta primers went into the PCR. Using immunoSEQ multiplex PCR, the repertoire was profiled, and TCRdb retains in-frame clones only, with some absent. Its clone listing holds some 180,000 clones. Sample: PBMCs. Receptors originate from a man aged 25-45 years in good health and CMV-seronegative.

The CDR3 sequence is CASSRDPDRFGTEAFF. Written as DNA, the CDR3 is TGTGCCAGCAGCCGAGACCCCGACAGGTTTGGGACTGAAGCTTTCTTT. The rearrangement uses TRBV5-4 and TRBJ1-1, with a weak D call TRBD1 (6 bases). This CDR3 comprises 16 residues. The germline V and J ends were trimmed by 4 bases and 5 bases, with 21 bases remaining between them. Germline V gene data show CDR1 as SGHNT and CDR2 as YYREEE (reference sequence).

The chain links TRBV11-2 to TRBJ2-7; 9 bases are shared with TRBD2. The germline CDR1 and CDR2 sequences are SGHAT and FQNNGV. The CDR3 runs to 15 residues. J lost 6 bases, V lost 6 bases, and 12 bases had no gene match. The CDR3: CASRSPGLARVEQYF. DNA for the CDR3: TGTGCCAGCAGGTCACCGGGACTAGCTCGTGTCGAGCAGTACTTC.

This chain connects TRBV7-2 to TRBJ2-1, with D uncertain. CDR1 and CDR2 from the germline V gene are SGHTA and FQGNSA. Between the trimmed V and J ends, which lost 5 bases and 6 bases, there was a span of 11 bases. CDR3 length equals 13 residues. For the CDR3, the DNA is TGTGCCAGCAGCCCTAATACAGTCAATGAGCAGTTCTTC. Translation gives CASSPNTVNEQFF.

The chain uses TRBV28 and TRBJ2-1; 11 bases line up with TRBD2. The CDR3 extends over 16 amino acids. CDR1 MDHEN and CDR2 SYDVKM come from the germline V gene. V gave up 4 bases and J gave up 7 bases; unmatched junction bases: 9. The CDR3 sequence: CASSSPGTSGINEQFF. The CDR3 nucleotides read TGTGCCAGCAGTTCACCCGGGACTAGCGGTATAAATGAGCAGTTCTTC.

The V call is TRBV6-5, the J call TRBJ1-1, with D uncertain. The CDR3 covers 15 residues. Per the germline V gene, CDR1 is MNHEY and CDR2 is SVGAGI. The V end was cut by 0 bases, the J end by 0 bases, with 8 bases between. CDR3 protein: CASSYSYRMNTEAFF. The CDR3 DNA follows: TGTGCCAGCAGTTACTCTTACAGAATGAACACTGAAGCTTTCTTT.

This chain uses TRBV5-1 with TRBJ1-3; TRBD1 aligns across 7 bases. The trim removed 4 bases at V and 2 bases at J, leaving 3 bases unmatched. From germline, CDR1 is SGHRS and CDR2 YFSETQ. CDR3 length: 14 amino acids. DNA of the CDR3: TGCGCCAGCAGCCGGGGGACAGCTGGAAACACCATATATTTT. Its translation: CASSRGTAGNTIYF.

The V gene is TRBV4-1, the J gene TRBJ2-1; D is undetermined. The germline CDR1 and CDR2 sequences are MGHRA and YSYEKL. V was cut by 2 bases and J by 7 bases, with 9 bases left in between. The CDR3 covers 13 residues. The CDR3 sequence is CASSQIYRNEQFF. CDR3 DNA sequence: TGCGCCAGCAGCCAAATATATCGGAATGAGCAGTTCTTC.

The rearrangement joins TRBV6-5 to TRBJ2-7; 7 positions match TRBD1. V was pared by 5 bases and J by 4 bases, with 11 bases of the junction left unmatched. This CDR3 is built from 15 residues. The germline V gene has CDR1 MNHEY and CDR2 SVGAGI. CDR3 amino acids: CASSKPGQSTYEQYF. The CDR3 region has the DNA TGTGCCAGCAGTAAACCGGGACAGAGCACTTACGAGCAGTACTTC.

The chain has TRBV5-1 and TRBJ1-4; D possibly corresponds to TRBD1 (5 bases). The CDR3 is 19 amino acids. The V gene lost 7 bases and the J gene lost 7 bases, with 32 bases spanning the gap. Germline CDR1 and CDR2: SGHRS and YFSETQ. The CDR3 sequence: CASPRSWAGHKKECEKLFF. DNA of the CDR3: TGCGCCAGCCCCCGATCTTGGGCAGGACACAAAAAGGAGTGTGAAAAACTGTTTTTT.

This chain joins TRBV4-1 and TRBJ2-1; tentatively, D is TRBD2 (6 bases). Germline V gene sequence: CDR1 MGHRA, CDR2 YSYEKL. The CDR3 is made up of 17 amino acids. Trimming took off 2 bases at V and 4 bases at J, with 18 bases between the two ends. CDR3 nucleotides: TGCGCCAGCAGCCAATCCCTGGTGGCGGGGCCTTACAATGAGCAGTTCTTC. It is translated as CASSQSLVAGPYNEQFF.

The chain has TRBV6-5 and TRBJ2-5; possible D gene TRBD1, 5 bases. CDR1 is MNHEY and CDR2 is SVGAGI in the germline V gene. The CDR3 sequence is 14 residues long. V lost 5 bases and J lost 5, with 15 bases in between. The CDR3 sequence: CASSQTGFGETQYF. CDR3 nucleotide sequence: TGTGCCAGCAGTCAAACAGGATTCGGGGAGACCCAGTACTTC.

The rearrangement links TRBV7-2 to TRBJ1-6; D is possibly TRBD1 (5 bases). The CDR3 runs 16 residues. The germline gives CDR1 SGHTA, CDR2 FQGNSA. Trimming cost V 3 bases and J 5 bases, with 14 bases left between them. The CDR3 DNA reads TGTGCCAGCAGCTTCTCCCGGGGGTTTAATAATTCACCCCTCCACTTT. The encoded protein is CASSFSRGFNNSPLHF.

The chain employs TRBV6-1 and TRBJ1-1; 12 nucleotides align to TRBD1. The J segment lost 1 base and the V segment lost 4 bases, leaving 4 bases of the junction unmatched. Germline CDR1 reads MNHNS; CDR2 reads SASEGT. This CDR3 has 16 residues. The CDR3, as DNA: TGTGCCAGCAGTGGGGGGACAGGGGGCCCGAACACTGAAGCTTTCTTT. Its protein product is CASSGGTGGPNTEAFF.

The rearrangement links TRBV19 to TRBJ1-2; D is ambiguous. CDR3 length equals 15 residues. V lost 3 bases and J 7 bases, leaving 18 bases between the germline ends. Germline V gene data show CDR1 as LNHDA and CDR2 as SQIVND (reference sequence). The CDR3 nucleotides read TGTGCCAGTAGTATTCAGGAAACGTCGGGATCTGGCTACACCTTC. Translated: CASSIQETSGSGYTF.

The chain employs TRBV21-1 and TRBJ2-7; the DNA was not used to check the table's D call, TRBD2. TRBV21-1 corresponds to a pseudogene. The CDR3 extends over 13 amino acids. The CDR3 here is CASSKARRRPREF. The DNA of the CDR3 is TGTGCCAGCAGCAAAGCTCGGCGACGGCCTAGGGAGTTC.

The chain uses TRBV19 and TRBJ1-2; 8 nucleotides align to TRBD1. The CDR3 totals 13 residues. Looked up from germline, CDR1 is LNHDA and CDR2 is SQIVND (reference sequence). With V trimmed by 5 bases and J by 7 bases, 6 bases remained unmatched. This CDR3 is CASSRTGGSGYTF. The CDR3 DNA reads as TGTGCCAGTAGTCGAACAGGGGGGTCTGGCTACACCTTC. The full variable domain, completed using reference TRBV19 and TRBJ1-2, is DGGITQSPKYLFRKEGQNVTLSCEQNLNHDAMYWYRQDPGQGLRLIYYSQIVNDFQKGDIAEGYSVSREKKESFPLTVTSAQKNPTAFYLCASSRTGGSGYTFGSGTRLTVV.

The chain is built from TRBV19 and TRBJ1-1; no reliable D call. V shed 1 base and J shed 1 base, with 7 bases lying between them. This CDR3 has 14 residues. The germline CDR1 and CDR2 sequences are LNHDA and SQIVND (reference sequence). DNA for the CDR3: TGTGCCAGTAGTATAGGGGGAGAGAACACTGAAGCTTTCTTT. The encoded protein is CASSIGGENTEAFF.

CDR3 amino acids: CASRGRAAGADTQYF. CDR3 nucleotide sequence: TGTGCCAGCAGAGGACGAGCGGCCGGGGCAGATACGCAGTATTTT. This chain uses TRBV6-4 with TRBJ2-3; TRBD2 might be the D (5 bases). The CDR3 is 15 residues long. V dropped 6 bases and J dropped 4 bases, with 17 bases sitting between them. Germline V lookup: CDR1 MRHNA, CDR2 SNTAGT.

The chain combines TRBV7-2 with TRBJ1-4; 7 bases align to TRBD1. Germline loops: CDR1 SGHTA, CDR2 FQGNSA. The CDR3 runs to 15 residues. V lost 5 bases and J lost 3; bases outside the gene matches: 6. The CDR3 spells CASSLNRGANEKLFF. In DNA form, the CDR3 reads TGTGCCAGCAGCCTCAACAGGGGTGCTAATGAAAAACTGTTTTTT.

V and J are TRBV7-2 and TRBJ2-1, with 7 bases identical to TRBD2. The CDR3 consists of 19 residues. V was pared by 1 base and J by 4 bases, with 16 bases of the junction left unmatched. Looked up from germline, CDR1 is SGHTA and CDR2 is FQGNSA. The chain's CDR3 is CASSLGAFRPGGIYNEQFF. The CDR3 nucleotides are TGTGCCAGCAGCTTAGGTGCCTTCCGTCCGGGAGGTATTTACAATGAGCAGTTCTTC. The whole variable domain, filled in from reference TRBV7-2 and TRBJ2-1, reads GAGVSQSPSNKVTEKGKDVELRCDPISGHTALYWYRQSLGQGLEFLIYFQGNSAPDKSGLPSDRFSAERTGGSVSTLTIQRTQQEDSAVYLCASSLGAFRPGGIYNEQFFGPGTRLTVL.

The CDR3 DNA sequence: TGTGCCGCCACATGGGGACAGGGGGCTAAGAACACTGAAGCTTTCTTT. Translation gives CAATWGQGAKNTEAFF. The chain joins TRBV6-6 to TRBJ1-1; 12 bases fit TRBD1. CDR1 and CDR2 (germline): MNHNY, SVGAGI (reference sequence). The CDR3 consists of 16 residues. The trim removed 11 bases at V and 1 base at J, leaving 11 bases unmatched.

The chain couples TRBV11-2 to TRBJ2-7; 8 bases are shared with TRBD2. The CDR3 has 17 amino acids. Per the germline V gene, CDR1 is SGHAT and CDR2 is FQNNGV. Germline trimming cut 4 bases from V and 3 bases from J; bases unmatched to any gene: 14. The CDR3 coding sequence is TGTGCCAGCAGCTCGGGACGGGGGGACGGGAGGGTCTACGAGCAGTACTTC. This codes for CASSSGRGDGRVYEQYF.

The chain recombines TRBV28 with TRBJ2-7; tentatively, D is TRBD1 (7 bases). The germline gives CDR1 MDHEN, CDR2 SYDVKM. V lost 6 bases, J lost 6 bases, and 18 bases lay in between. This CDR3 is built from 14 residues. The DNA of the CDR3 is TGTGCCAGCAGCCTACCGACAGGGCGGGGCGAGCAGTACTTC. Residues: CASSLPTGRGEQYF.

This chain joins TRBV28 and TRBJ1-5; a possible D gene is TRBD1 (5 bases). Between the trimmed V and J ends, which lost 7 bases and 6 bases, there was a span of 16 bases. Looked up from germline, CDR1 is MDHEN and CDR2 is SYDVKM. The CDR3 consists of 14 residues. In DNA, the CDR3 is TGTGCCAGCACCATGAGGAGGGGAGCTCAGCCCCAGCATTTT. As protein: CASTMRRGAQPQHF. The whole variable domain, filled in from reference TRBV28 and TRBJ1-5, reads DVKVTQSSRYLVKRTGEKVFLECVQDMDHENMFWYRQDPGLGLRLIYFSYDVKMKEKGDIPEGYSVSREKKERFSLILESASTNQTSMYLCASTMRRGAQPQHFGDGTRLSIL.

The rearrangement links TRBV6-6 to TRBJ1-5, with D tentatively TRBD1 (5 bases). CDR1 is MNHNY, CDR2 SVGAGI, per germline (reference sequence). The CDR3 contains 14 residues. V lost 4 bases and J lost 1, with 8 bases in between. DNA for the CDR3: TGTGCCAGCAGTTCGGGGGGGAGCAATCAGCCCCAGCATTTT. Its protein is CASSSGGSNQPQHF.

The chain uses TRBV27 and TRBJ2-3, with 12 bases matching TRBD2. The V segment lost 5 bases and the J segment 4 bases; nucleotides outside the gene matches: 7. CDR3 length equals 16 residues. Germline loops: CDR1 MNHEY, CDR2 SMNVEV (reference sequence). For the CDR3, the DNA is TGTGCCAGCAGTCTCCTAGCGGGAGGGCCCCCAGATACGCAGTATTTT. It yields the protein CASSLLAGGPPDTQYF.

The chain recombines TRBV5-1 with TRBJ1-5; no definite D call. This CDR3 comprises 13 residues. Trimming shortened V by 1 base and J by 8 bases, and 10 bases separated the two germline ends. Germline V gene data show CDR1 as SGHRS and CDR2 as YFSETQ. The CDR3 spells CASSLSPGEPQHF. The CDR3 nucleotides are TGCGCCAGCAGCTTGAGTCCCGGGGAGCCCCAGCATTTT.

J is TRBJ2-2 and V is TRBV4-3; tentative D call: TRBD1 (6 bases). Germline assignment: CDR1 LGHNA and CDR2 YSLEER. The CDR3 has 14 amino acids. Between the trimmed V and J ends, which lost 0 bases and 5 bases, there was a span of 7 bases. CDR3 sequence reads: CASSQETGTGELFF. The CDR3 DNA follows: TGCGCCAGCAGCCAAGAAACAGGGACCGGGGAGCTGTTTTTT.

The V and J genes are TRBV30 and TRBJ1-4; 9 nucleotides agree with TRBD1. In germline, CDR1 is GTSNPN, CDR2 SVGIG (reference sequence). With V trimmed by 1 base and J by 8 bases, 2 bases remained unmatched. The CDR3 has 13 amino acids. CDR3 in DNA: TGTGCCTGGAGTGGGACAGGGGACGAAAAACTGTTTTTT. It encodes CAWSGTGDEKLFF.

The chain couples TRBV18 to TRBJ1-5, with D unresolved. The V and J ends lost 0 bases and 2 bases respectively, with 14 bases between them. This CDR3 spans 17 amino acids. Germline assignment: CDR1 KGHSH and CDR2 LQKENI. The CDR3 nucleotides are TGTGCCAGCTCACCACCGAACTCGGCCGAGGGCAATCAGCCCCAGCATTTT. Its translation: CASSPPNSAEGNQPQHF. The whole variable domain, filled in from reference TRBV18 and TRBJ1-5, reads NAGVMQNPRHLVRRRGQEARLRCSPMKGHSHVYWYRQLPEEGLKFMVYLQKENIIDESGMPKERFSAEFPKEGPSILRIQQVVRGDSAAYFCASSPPNSAEGNQPQHFGDGTRLSIL.

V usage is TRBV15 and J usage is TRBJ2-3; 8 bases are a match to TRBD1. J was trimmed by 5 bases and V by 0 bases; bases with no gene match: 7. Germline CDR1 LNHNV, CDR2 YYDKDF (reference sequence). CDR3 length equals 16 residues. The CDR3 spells CATSRDRQGAVDTQYF. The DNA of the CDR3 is TGTGCCACCAGCAGAGATAGGCAGGGGGCCGTAGATACGCAGTATTTT.

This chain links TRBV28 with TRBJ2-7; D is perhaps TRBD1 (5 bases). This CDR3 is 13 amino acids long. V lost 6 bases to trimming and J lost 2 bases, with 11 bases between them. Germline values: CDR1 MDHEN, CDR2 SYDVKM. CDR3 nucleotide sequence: TGTGCCAGCAGAGGGGAAAGCACCTACGAGCAGTACTTC. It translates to CASRGESTYEQYF.